The 17 T cell receptor beta chains given below trace back to one sample, sequenced in a study of blood T cell repertoires in COVID-19. The table came from immunoSEQ multiplex PCR; TCRdb's copy has only in-frame clones and leaves some out. The sample has 60,000 to 80,000 clones, roughly 85% seen once; the top ten hold 20% to 25%. The material sequenced was peripheral blood. These receptors all come from a man between 50 and 59 years old with acute or convalescent COVID-19.

This chain links TRBV18 with TRBJ2-7, with a tentative D call TRBD1 (8 bases). The CDR3 extends over 15 amino acids. Trimming cost V 0 bases and J 9 bases, with 18 bases left between them. Per the germline V gene, CDR1 is KGHSH and CDR2 is LQKENI. This CDR3 is CASSPPLQGGRWQYV. CDR3 in DNA: TGTGCCAGCTCACCACCATTACAGGGGGGGAGGTGGCAGTACGTC.

CDR3 loop: CASSRRNSPLHF. CDR3 nucleotide sequence: TGCGCCAGCAGCCGCCGGAATTCACCCCTCCACTTT. This chain links TRBV5-1 with TRBJ1-6; no definite D call. The V end lost 4 bases, the J end lost 7 bases, and 6 bases lay between the germline ends. In germline, CDR1 is SGHRS, CDR2 YFSETQ. The CDR3 runs 12 residues. Full variable domain (remainder filled in from reference TRBV5-1 and TRBJ1-6): KAGVTQTPRYLIKTRGQQVTLSCSPISGHRSVSWYQQTPGQGLQFLFEYFSETQRNKGNFPGRFSGRQFSNSRSEMNVSTLELGDSALYLCASSRRNSPLHFGNGTRLTVT.

The chain recombines TRBV6-6 with TRBJ2-4; D ambiguous. The CDR3 contains 15 residues. CDR1 and CDR2 (germline): MNHNY, SVGAGI (reference sequence). The V end was cut by 5 bases, the J end by 0 bases, with 11 bases between. The CDR3 region is CASSTLSIAKNIQYF. Written as DNA, the CDR3 is TGTGCCAGCAGTACCCTAAGCATAGCCAAAAACATTCAGTACTTC.

The V gene is TRBV30, the J gene TRBJ1-5, with D perhaps matching TRBD1 (6 bases). Trimming took 0 bases from V and 15 from J, leaving 15 bases between them. This CDR3 has 12 residues. Germline CDR1 and CDR2: GTSNPN and SVGIG (reference sequence). The CDR3 coding sequence is TGTGCCTGGAGTGTACAGGACAGCCCAACGCATTTT. This encodes CAWSVQDSPTHF.

The chain is built from TRBV29-1 and TRBJ2-7; TRBD2 matches at 7 bases. V was clipped by 4 bases and J by 3 bases; unmatched bases: 3. This CDR3 comprises 12 residues. Germline-derived CDR1 and CDR2 are SQVTM and ANQGSEA. The DNA of the CDR3 is TGCAGCGTTGTGGGGGAGGGCTACGAGCAGTACGTC. It yields the protein CSVVGEGYEQYV.

The chain recombines TRBV4-1 with TRBJ2-3; D possibly corresponds to TRBD2 (6 bases). With 4 bases removed from V and 9 bases from J, the gap between germline ends came to 20 bases. The CDR3 covers 15 residues. CDR1 is MGHRA, CDR2 YSYEKL, per germline. CDR3 loop: CASSPGTPAIPTQYF. The CDR3 DNA follows: TGCGCCAGCAGCCCAGGGACTCCCGCGATTCCAACGCAGTATTTT.

The chain joins TRBV29-1 to TRBJ1-1, with TRBD1 matching 8 bases. The CDR3 length is 12 residues. Germline CDR1 SQVTM, CDR2 ANQGSEA. V was clipped by 7 bases and J by 4 bases; unmatched bases: 5. The CDR3 region has the DNA TGCAGCGCTGGACAGGGCGGCACTGAAGCTTTCTTT. This sequence encodes CSAGQGGTEAFF.

The chain's CDR3 is CASSFPSVYTQYF. DNA of the CDR3: TGTGCCAGCAGCTTTCCTAGCGTCTATACGCAGTATTTT. V gene TRBV7-2 combines with J gene TRBJ2-3; D is possibly TRBD2 (6 bases). CDR3 size: 13 residues. The V end lost 3 bases, the J end lost 7 bases, and 11 bases lay between the germline ends. Germline-derived CDR1 and CDR2 are SGHTA and FQGNSA.

The chain has TRBV11-2 and TRBJ2-1, with TRBD1 matching 9 bases. The V and J ends lost 5 bases and 2 bases, in that order; junction bases with no gene match: 10. CDR1 SGHAT and CDR2 FQNNGV come from the germline V gene. The CDR3 is made up of 17 amino acids. CDR3 bases: TGTGCCAGCAGCCCACGACTCGGGACAGGGCCCTACAATGAGCAGTTCTTC. Amino acids: CASSPRLGTGPYNEQFF.

The chain has TRBV7-8 and TRBJ1-5, with D possibly being TRBD1 (6 bases). The CDR3 is 18 amino acids. The germline V gene has CDR1 SGHVS and CDR2 FQNEAQ. V was trimmed by 5 bases and J by 2 bases, leaving 22 bases between them. CDR3 coding DNA: TGTGCCAGCAGCCCAGGGGCTTCCTCTAACCTTGGCAATCAGCCCCAGCATTTT. Its translation: CASSPGASSNLGNQPQHF. The whole variable domain, filled in from reference TRBV7-8 and TRBJ1-5, reads GAGVSQSPRYKVAKRGQDVALRCDPISGHVSLFWYQQALGQGPEFLTYFQNEAQLDKSGLPSDRFFAERPEGSVSTLKIQRTQQEDSAVYLCASSPGASSNLGNQPQHFGDGTRLSIL.

The V gene is TRBV6-1, the J gene TRBJ2-2, with 14 bases lining up with TRBD2. V lost 2 bases and J lost 6; bases outside the gene matches: 2. CDR1 and CDR2 (germline): MNHNS, SASEGT. CDR3 size: 16 residues. CDR3 DNA: TGTGCCAGCAGTGAACGGACTAGCGGGGGGCCCGGGGAGCTGTTTTTT. Translated: CASSERTSGGPGELFF.

The rearrangement joins TRBV10-3 to TRBJ1-6; D is perhaps TRBD1 (6 bases). Germline lookup yields CDR1 ENHRY and CDR2 SYGVKD. Between the trimmed V and J ends, which lost 4 bases and 10 bases, there was a span of 14 bases. The CDR3 is 14 residues long. The CDR3 region has the DNA TGTGCCATCAGTGTACAGGGTTCGGAGTCACCCCTCCACTTT. It specifies CAISVQGSESPLHF.

This sequence joins TRBV24-1 and TRBJ2-7, with unresolved D. Trimming stripped 9 bases from V and 6 bases from J, with 14 bases between. Germline lookup yields CDR1 KGHDR and CDR2 SFDVKD. The CDR3 consists of 12 residues. This chain's CDR3 is CATGNDIGEQYF. As DNA, the CDR3 is TGTGCCACCGGAAACGACATTGGCGAGCAGTACTTC.

The chain combines TRBV6-5 with TRBJ1-2; D might be TRBD1 (6 bases). The germline V and J ends were trimmed by 7 bases and 4 bases, with 19 bases remaining between them. In germline, CDR1 is MNHEY, CDR2 SVGAGI. The CDR3 totals 15 residues. CDR3: CASTTGPGGRYGYTF. DNA for the CDR3: TGTGCCAGCACCACAGGGCCGGGAGGGCGCTATGGCTACACCTTC.

The V gene is TRBV9, the J gene TRBJ2-6, with TRBD1 matching over 8 bases. The junction had 15 bases not matched to a gene; V was cut back by 3 bases and J by 4 bases. Germline V lookup: CDR1 SGDLS, CDR2 YYNGEE. CDR3 size: 19 residues. The CDR3 sequence is CASSEGARTGPGGANVLTF. In DNA, the CDR3 is TGTGCCAGCAGCGAGGGGGCGCGGACAGGGCCAGGCGGGGCCAACGTCCTGACTTTC.

V is TRBV6-5 and J is TRBJ2-1; 11 bases are shared with TRBD1. Germline V gene sequence: CDR1 MNHEY, CDR2 SVGAGI. The CDR3 covers 15 residues. J lost 11 bases, V lost 5 bases, and 11 bases had no gene match. The CDR3 sequence is CASSPGGQGGSKQFF. The CDR3 DNA reads TGTGCCAGCAGTCCTGGGGGACAGGGGGGCTCTAAGCAGTTCTTC.

The rearrangement joins TRBV3-1 (or the pseudogene TRBV3-2) to TRBJ1-2; the D is unclear. The CDR3 sequence is 14 residues long. V was pared by 8 bases and J by 8 bases, with 21 bases between. CDR1 LGHDT and CDR2 YNNKEL come from the germline V gene (reference sequence). CDR3 amino acids: CASAREGPAGGYTF. CDR3 coding DNA: TGTGCCAGCGCCCGCGAGGGTCCAGCGGGAGGCTACACCTTC.